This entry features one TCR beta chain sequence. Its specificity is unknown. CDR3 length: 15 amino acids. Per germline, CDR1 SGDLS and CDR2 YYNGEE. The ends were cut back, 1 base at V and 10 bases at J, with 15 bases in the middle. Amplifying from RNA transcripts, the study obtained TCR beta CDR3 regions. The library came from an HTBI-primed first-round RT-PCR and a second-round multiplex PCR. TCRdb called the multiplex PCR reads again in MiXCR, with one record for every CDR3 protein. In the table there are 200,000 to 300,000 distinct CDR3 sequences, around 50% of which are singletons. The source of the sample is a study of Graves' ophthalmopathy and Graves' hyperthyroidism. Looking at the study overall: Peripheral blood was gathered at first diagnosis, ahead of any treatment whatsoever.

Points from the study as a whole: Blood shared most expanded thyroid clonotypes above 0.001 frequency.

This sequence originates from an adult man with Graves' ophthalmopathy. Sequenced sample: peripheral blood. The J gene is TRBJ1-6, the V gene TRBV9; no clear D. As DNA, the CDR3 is TGTGCCAGCAGCGTAAGTCCCCTTAAAGGGTCACCCCTCCACTTT. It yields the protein CASSVSPLKGSPLHF.